The 21 T cell receptor beta chains below were found in one sample sequenced in a study of T cell responses to AZD1222 COVID-19 vaccine. This table comes from immunoSEQ multiplex PCR, and its TCRdb copy is limited to in-frame clones, with some not included. This repertoire shows roughly 77,000 clones, nearly 90% found once; its top ten account for 5%. The sequences come from peripheral blood, collected on day 0 of MenACWY control vaccination. These receptors were obtained from an adult in good health.

The chain is built from TRBV4-1 and TRBJ2-3; the match to TRBD2 covers 11 bases. Germline V gene lookup returns CDR1 MGHRA and CDR2 YSYEKL. The CDR3 length is 16 residues. V was pared by 3 bases and J by 6 bases, with 8 bases of the junction left unmatched. The CDR3 DNA reads as TGCGCCAGCAGCCACTTAGCGGGGGGGCCGTTGGATACGCAGTATTTT. Translation gives CASSHLAGGPLDTQYF.

The genes are TRBV4-3 and TRBJ1-2, with D perhaps matching TRBD1 (5 bases). Germline CDR1 is LGHNA and CDR2 is YSLEER. Trimming took off 0 bases at V and 4 bases at J, with 15 bases between the two ends. The CDR3 runs 16 residues. CDR3 protein: CASSQEMAGFSYGYTF. CDR3 coding DNA: TGCGCCAGCAGCCAAGAGATGGCAGGGTTTAGCTATGGCTACACCTTC.

The chain recombines TRBV3-1 (or the pseudogene TRBV3-2) with TRBJ1-6; the D is unclear. The germline V gene encodes CDR1 LGHDT and CDR2 YNNKEL (reference sequence). V shed 1 base and J shed 13 bases, with 14 bases lying between them. This CDR3 has 14 amino acids. CDR3 nucleotides: TGTGCCAGCAGCCAAGGATCCGTACGCTTCCCCCTCCACTTT. Its protein product is CASSQGSVRFPLHF.

The rearrangement links TRBV6-5 to TRBJ2-1; 8 bases fit TRBD2. CDR3 length: 13 residues. The V segment lost 1 base and the J segment 10 bases; nucleotides outside the gene matches: 3. The germline V gene has CDR1 MNHEY and CDR2 SVGAGI. CDR3 bases: TGTGCCAGCAGTTACTTGGGCGGGGGGGAGCAGTTCTTC. This sequence encodes CASSYLGGGEQFF.

The V call is TRBV6-4, the J call TRBJ1-3; D unresolved. Trimming pared 5 bases from V and 4 bases from J, leaving 9 bases between. Germline CDR1 and CDR2: MRHNA and SNTAGT. The CDR3 contains 13 residues. Here the CDR3 DNA reads TGTGCCAGCAGTTTCAAAAAAGGAAACACCATATATTTT. Amino acids: CASSFKKGNTIYF.

To note about this clone: A read error may account for a junction end that differs from germline. CDR3: CASREDWPSYEQYF. CDR3 bases: TGTGCCAGCAGGGAAGACTGGCCCTCCTACGAGCAGTACTTC. The V gene is TRBV6-1, the J gene TRBJ2-7, with D uncertain. Germline V gene lookup returns CDR1 MNHNS and CDR2 SASEGT. The CDR3 runs 14 residues.

The chain carries TRBV12-3 or TRBV12-4 and TRBJ2-1; 7 nucleotides match TRBD2. The CDR3 spans 13 residues. J gave up 7 bases and V 6 bases, and 6 bases lay outside the gene matches. The CDR3 DNA sequence: TGTGCCAGCAGACCCGGGGGGAGGAATGAGCAGTTCTTC. It translates to CASRPGGRNEQFF.

The genes are TRBV10-3 and TRBJ2-1; D may be TRBD2 (6 bases). CDR1 is ENHRY and CDR2 is SYGVKD in the germline V gene. The CDR3 sequence is 12 residues long. The germline V and J ends were trimmed by 4 bases and 10 bases, with 11 bases remaining between them. CDR3 in DNA: TGTGCCATCAGTGGAGGGACTCAGGAGCAGTTCTTC. This codes for CAISGGTQEQFF.

This chain joins TRBV9 and TRBJ2-1; TRBD2 agrees at 12 bases. There are 17 residues in the CDR3. Germline CDR1 SGDLS, CDR2 YYNGEE. The junction had 10 bases not matched to a gene; V was cut back by 4 bases and J by 5 bases. DNA of the CDR3: TGTGCCAGCAGCTCCCGAGGTGCTAGCGGGGGGGACAATGAGCAGTTCTTC. Residues: CASSSRGASGGDNEQFF.

The chain is built from TRBV3-1 (or the pseudogene TRBV3-2) and TRBJ2-6; D gene ambiguous. Trimming took off 0 bases at V and 0 bases at J, with 18 bases between the two ends. CDR3 length: 20 amino acids. Germline loops: CDR1 LGHDT, CDR2 YNNKEL (reference sequence). Here the CDR3 DNA reads TGTGCCAGCAGCCAAGATGACCCAAGTACCACCGGCTCTGGGGCCAACGTCCTGACTTTC. Its protein product is CASSQDDPSTTGSGANVLTF.

This CDR3 is CASSLAWQGNIQYF. The DNA for the CDR3 is TGTGCCAGCAGCTTGGCCTGGCAGGGGAACATTCAGTACTTC. The chain uses TRBV5-8 and TRBJ2-4; a weak D match, TRBD1 (6 bases). This CDR3 spans 14 amino acids. V shed 0 bases and J shed 7 bases, with 11 bases lying between them. Germline CDR1 and CDR2: SGHTS and YDEGEE.

This sequence joins TRBV25-1 and TRBJ2-7; no firm D call. The CDR3 length is 11 residues. Germline values: CDR1 MGHDK, CDR2 SYGVNS. Trimming took off 3 bases at V and 7 bases at J, with 7 bases between the two ends. For the CDR3, the DNA is TGTGCCAGCAGTGAGGTTGGTGAGCAGTACTTC. It yields the protein CASSEVGEQYF.

This chain links TRBV11-2 with TRBJ1-1; D ambiguous. The CDR3 extends over 14 amino acids. V was shortened by 1 base and J by 8 bases, with 14 bases between the two germline ends. Germline CDR1 reads SGHAT; CDR2 reads FQNNGV. The CDR3 spells CASSLVGLGREAFF. The DNA for the CDR3 is TGTGCCAGCAGCTTAGTGGGGTTAGGCAGAGAAGCTTTCTTT.

The rearrangement links TRBV19 to TRBJ2-2; D tentatively fits TRBD1 or TRBD2 (6 bases each). The CDR3 has 14 amino acids. The germline V gene encodes CDR1 LNHDA and CDR2 SQIVND (reference sequence). Trimming removed 5 bases from V and 7 bases from J, with 14 bases in between. This CDR3 is CASSFPGAGGELFF. CDR3 DNA: TGTGCCAGTAGTTTTCCGGGGGCGGGCGGGGAGCTGTTTTTT.

This clone was detected only once. The chain couples TRBV19 to TRBJ2-5; D call uncertain. Germline V CDR1 and CDR2: LNHDA, SQIVND (reference sequence). Deletions cut 8 bases from V and 5 bases from J, with 3 bases between. The CDR3 loop spans 9 amino acids. The CDR3: CASVETQYF. CDR3 coding DNA: TGTGCCAGTGTTGAGACCCAGTACTTC.

J is TRBJ2-1 and V is TRBV2; TRBD2 might be the D (6 bases). CDR3 size: 12 residues. Looked up from germline, CDR1 is SNHLY and CDR2 is FYNNEI. Trimming took 4 bases from V and 10 from J, leaving 11 bases between them. CDR3 sequence: CASSGREQEQFF. The CDR3 nucleotides are TGTGCCAGCAGTGGCCGGGAGCAAGAGCAGTTCTTC.

The CDR3, as DNA: TGCGCCAGCACCACCGCCGGGACAGGGTCGTCCGGGGAGCTGTTTTTT. It encodes CASTTAGTGSSGELFF. The V call is TRBV5-1, the J call TRBJ2-2, with 9 bases matching TRBD1. V lost 6 bases and J lost 6; bases outside the gene matches: 12. Germline V gives CDR1 SGHRS, CDR2 YFSETQ. The CDR3 has 16 amino acids.

The genes are TRBV28 and TRBJ1-3; 11 bases are shared with TRBD1. Germline CDR1 and CDR2: MDHEN and SYDVKM. The CDR3 has 19 residues. Trimming took 5 bases from V and 0 from J; bases not matched to a gene: 12. CDR3 sequence reads: CASSPPGQGVRNSGNTIYF. The CDR3 DNA reads as TGTGCCAGCAGTCCTCCGGGACAGGGGGTCAGAAACTCTGGAAACACCATATATTTT.

This chain connects TRBV12-3 or TRBV12-4 to TRBJ2-7; 8 bases match TRBD1. The CDR3 runs 13 residues. V dropped 5 bases and J dropped 3; count of bases not matched to a gene: 3. CDR3 sequence (DNA): TGTGCCAGCAGTACCGGGACAGGCTACGAGCAGTACTTC. Protein sequence: CASSTGTGYEQYF.

This chain connects TRBV11-3 to TRBJ2-7; 7 nucleotides match TRBD1. CDR1 is SGHNT and CDR2 is YENEEA in the germline V gene. This CDR3 is 13 amino acids long. V lost 3 bases to trimming and J lost 6 bases; unmatched junction nucleotides: 5. The CDR3 spells CASSFTGASEQYF. The CDR3 nucleotides read TGTGCCAGCAGCTTTACAGGGGCGAGCGAGCAGTACTTC.

V and J are TRBV6-2 or TRBV6-3 and TRBJ1-1, with no clear D. The CDR3 has 13 amino acids. Trimming took off 5 bases at V and 1 base at J, with 8 bases between the two ends. Germline V gene sequence: CDR1 MNHEY, CDR2 SVGEGT. CDR3 nucleotide sequence: TGTGCCAGCAGTCCCCGGGGGAACACTGAAGCTTTCTTT. Translation gives CASSPRGNTEAFF.